This TCR beta chain was captured by sequencing in a study of T cell responses to AZD1222 COVID-19 vaccine. Per the germline V gene, CDR1 is SGHRS and CDR2 is YFSETQ. V lost 3 bases, J lost 5 bases, and 9 bases lay in between. The CDR3 extends over 14 amino acids. Study observations and caveats: Clonal diversity was possibly underestimated, and white British individuals and females predominated among donors. Repertoire samples came only from after the peak T cell response. Increased Spike-specific TCR breadth and depth were observed after two AZD1222 doses. Regions 160-218 and 743-854 dominated among vaccine-associated CD4 TCRs spanning spike.

Comments on this clone: Its antigen is unidentified.

The protocol was immunoSEQ multiplex PCR, while the TCRdb copy is restricted to in-frame clones and leaves out a portion. The sample contains approximately 60,000 clones, 75% to 90% of which appear only once. This sequence joins TRBV5-1 and TRBJ1-6; TRBD1 is a possible D gene (6 bases). The TCR was taken from an adult in good health. The specimen was peripheral blood, collected on day 0 of AZD1222 vaccination. The CDR3 protein is CASSSDSNNSPLHF. In nucleotides, the CDR3 is TGCGCCAGCAGCTCGGACAGTAATAATTCACCCCTCCACTTT.